The T cell receptor (beta chain) described here comes from a study of T-cell memory formation after mild COVID-19. General study results and limits: Pre-infection memory contained some responding clones, which suggested that cross-reactive memory had joined.

Germline trimming cut 3 bases from V and 8 bases from J; bases unmatched to any gene: 6. The CDR3 sequence is 13 residues long. The sample holds a few counts of this clonotype. Its antigen is unidentified. MiXCR, applied by TCRdb to the 5' RACE reads, yields one record per CDR3 protein. Of 450,000 to 700,000 distinct CDR3 sequences in the sample, around 17% are singletons; the top ten hold approximately 12%. This chain connects TRBV12-3 or TRBV12-4 to TRBJ1-1, with TRBD1 matching 7 bases. The sequence derives from an adult woman who had mild COVID-19 (a few samples of this study predate the infection). Cell type and time point are not known. Sequencing was done on a sample of PBMCs or a T cell subset sorted from them (not recorded which). The CDR3 reads CASSFAGGSEAFF. DNA for the CDR3: TGTGCCAGCAGTTTCGCAGGGGGGTCGGAAGCTTTCTTT.